This T cell receptor beta chain originates from a study of T-cell reconstitution after alpha-beta-depleted transplantation in children. The CDR3 has 13 amino acids. Trimming removed 2 bases from V and 3 bases from J; junction bases left unmatched: 0. Per germline, CDR1 SGHRS and CDR2 YFSETQ. Whole-study results and caveats: TCRbeta diversity was high at day 60 in some patients (a result of surviving recipient T cells and thymic progenitors). The main origin of T-cell counts and diversity one year after transplant was newly produced T cells.

TCRbeta library preparation incorporated unique molecular identifiers. TCRdb reprocessed the PCR reads via MiXCR and lists one record per CDR3 protein. The sample consists of some 350,000 distinct CDR3 sequences, around 15% of them appearing once. This clonotype was recorded many times. Its antigen is as yet unknown. The source was PBMCs, mostly from graft donor cells, collected 360 days after TCRalphabeta/CD19-depleted stem cell transplant. The receptor comes from a male patient aged 2 to 9 who had a stem cell transplant for acute lymphoblastic leukemia, so the T cells may come from the graft donor. The chain combines TRBV5-1 with TRBJ2-5; TRBD2 matches at 8 bases. This CDR3 reads CASSFSGEETQYF. DNA for the CDR3: TGCGCCAGCAGCTTTAGCGGGGAAGAGACCCAGTACTTC.